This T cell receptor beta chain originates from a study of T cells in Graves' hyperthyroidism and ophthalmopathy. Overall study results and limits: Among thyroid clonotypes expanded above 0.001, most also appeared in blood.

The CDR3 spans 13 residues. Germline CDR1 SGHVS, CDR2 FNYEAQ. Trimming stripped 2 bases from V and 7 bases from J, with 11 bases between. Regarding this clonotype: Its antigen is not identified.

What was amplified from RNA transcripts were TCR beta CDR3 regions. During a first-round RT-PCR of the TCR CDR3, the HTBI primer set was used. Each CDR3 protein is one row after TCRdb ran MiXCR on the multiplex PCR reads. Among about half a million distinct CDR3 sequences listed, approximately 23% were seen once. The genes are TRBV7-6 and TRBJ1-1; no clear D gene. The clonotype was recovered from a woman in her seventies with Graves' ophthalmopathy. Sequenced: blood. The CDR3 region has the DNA TGTGCCAGCAGCTTATCCTTTGCGGATGAAGCTTTCTTT. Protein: CASSLSFADEAFF.